The 2 T cell receptor beta chains below come from one sample, sequenced in a study of shared clonotypes between healthy human individuals. TCRdb's copy holds only in-frame clones and misses some; the assay was immunoSEQ multiplex PCR. Of roughly 2,500,000 clones in the sample, roughly 93% were seen once. Sequenced input: naive CD4+ T cells from PBMCs. Indicated subset: CD45RA+ positively selected. The receptor source for this set is a young man in good health. Some clones in this sample may be carry-over from other donors' samples.

Details on this clone: Other DNA sequences of this sample code for an identical CDR3. The CDR3 nucleotides are TGCAGCGCTGGGACGGGGAACACTGAAGCTTTCTTT. It translates to CSAGTGNTEAFF. The rearrangement links TRBV29-1 to TRBJ1-1, with D possibly TRBD1 on 5 matching bases. V was shortened by 7 bases and J by 1 base, with 10 bases between the two germline ends. Germline V gives CDR1 SQVTM, CDR2 ANQGSEA. This CDR3 spans 12 amino acids. The complete variable domain, with remaining parts taken from reference TRBV29-1 and TRBJ1-1, reads SAVISQKPSRDICQRGTSLTIQCQVDSQVTMMFWYRQQPGQSLTLIATANQGSEATYESGFVIDKFPISRPNLTFSTLTVSNMSPEDSSIYLCSAGTGNTEAFFGQGTRLTVV.

This clone appeared a single time. The rearrangement joins TRBV7-8 to TRBJ2-1, with 9 positions matching TRBD2. V was clipped by 1 base and J by 2 bases; unmatched bases: 3. CDR3 size: 16 residues. In germline, CDR1 is SGHVS, CDR2 FQNEAQ. The CDR3, as DNA: TGTGCCAGCAGCTTAGGAGGCGGGAGGGCCTACAATGAGCAGTTCTTC. Protein product: CASSLGGGRAYNEQFF.